The entry below gives a single T cell receptor beta chain sequence along with its context. The data stem from a study of T cells in tumors after PD-1 blockade. As for the study in general: Either cemiplimab 350 mg every 2 weeks or pembrolizumab 200 mg every 3 weeks was given. Some patients also took daily vismodegib 150 mg during anti-PD-1 treatment.

J was trimmed by 3 bases and V by 6 bases; bases with no gene match: 4. The CDR3 contains 15 residues. The V gene's germline CDR1 is ENHRY and CDR2 SYGVKD. The protocol was immunoSEQ multiplex PCR, while the TCRdb copy is restricted to in-frame clones and leaves out a portion. The repertoire has about 16,000 clones, around 79% of them found once; the top ten carry 20% to 25%. This receptor was identified in a human donor with basal cell carcinoma. The starting material was PBMCs, obtained after anti-PD-1 treatment. The V gene is TRBV10-3, the J gene TRBJ2-3, with 12 bases matching TRBD2. CDR3 in DNA: TGTGCCATCAGCACTACTAGCGGGGGGACAGATACGCAGTATTTT. Protein product: CAISTTSGGTDTQYF.